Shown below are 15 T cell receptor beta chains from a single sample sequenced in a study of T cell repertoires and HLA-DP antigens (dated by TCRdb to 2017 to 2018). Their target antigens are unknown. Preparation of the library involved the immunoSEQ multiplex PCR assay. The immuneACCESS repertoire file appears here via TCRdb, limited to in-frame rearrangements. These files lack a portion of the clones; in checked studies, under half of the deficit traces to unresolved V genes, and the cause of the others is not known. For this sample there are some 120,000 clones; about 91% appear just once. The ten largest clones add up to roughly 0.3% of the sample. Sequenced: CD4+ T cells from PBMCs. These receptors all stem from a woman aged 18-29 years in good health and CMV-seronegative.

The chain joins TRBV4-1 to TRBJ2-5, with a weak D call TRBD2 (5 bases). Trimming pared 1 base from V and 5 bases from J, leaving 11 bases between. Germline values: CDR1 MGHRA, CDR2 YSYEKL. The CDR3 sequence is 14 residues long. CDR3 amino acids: CASSQVVGVETQYF. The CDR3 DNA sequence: TGCGCCAGCAGCCAAGTGGTGGGAGTCGAGACCCAGTACTTC.

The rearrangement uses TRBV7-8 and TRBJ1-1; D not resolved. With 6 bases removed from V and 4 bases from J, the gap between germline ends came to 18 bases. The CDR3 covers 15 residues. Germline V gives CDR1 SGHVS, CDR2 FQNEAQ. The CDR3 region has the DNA TGTGCCAGCAGGCGGTTCGGGCGTGGGTCCACTGAAGCTTTCTTT. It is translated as CASRRFGRGSTEAFF.

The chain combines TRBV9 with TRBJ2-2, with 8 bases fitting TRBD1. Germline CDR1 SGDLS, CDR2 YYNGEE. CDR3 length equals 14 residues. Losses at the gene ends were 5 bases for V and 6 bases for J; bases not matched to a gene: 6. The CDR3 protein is CASSWTGSSGELFF. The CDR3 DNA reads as TGTGCCAGCAGTTGGACAGGGTCGTCCGGGGAGCTGTTTTTT.

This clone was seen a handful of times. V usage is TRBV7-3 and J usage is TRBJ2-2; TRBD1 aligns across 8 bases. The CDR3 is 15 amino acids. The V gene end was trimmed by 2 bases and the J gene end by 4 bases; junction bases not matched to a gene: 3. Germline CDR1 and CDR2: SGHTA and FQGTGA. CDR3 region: CASSLQGAGTGELFF. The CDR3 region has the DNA TGTGCCAGCAGCTTACAGGGGGCCGGCACCGGGGAGCTGTTTTTT.

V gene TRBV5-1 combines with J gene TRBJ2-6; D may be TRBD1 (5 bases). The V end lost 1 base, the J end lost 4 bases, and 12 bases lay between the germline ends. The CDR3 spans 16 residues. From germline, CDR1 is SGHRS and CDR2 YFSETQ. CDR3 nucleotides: TGCGCCAGCAGCTTGTCGATGGGGCCGGGGGCCAACGTCCTGACTTTC. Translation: CASSLSMGPGANVLTF.

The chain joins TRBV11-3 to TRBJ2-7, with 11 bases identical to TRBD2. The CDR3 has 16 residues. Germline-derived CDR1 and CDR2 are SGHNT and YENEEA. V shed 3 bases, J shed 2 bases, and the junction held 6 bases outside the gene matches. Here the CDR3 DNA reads TGTGCCAGCAGCTTCGGACTAGCGGGTGGAGCCTACGAGCAGTACTTC. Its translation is CASSFGLAGGAYEQYF.

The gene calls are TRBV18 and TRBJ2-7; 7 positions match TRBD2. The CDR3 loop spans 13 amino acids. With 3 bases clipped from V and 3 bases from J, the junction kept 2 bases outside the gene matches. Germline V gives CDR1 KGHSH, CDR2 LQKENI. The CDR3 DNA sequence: TGTGCCAGCTCACCGGGACTAATCTACGAGCAGTACTTC. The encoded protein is CASSPGLIYEQYF.

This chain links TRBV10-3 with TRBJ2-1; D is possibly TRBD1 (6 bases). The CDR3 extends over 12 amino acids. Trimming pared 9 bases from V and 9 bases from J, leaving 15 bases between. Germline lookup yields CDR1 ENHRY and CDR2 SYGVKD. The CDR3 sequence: CAISRSGVEQFF. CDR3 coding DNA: TGTGCCATTTCTCGATCAGGGGTTGAGCAGTTCTTC.

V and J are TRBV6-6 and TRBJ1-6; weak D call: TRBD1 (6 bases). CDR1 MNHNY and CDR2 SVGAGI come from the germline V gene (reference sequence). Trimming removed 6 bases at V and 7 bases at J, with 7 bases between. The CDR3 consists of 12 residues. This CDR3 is CASRTGNSPLHF. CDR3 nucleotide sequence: TGTGCCAGCAGAACAGGGAATTCACCCCTCCACTTT.

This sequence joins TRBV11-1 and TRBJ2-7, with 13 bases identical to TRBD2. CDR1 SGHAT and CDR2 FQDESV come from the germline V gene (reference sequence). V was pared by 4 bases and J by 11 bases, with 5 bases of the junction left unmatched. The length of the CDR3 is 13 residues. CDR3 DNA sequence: TGTGCCAGCAGCTCCGGACTAGCGGGAGAGAAGTACTTC. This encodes CASSSGLAGEKYF.

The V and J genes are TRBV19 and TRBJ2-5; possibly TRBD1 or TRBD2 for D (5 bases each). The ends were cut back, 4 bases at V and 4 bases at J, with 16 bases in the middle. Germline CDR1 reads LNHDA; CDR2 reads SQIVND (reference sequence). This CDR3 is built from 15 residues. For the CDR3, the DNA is TGTGCCAGTAGTAGAGGGCAGGGTGCGTCAGAGACCCAGTACTTC. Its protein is CASSRGQGASETQYF. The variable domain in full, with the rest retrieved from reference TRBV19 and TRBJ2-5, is DGGITQSPKYLFRKEGQNVTLSCEQNLNHDAMYWYRQDPGQGLRLIYYSQIVNDFQKGDIAEGYSVSREKKESFPLTVTSAQKNPTAFYLCASSRGQGASETQYFGPGTRLLVL.

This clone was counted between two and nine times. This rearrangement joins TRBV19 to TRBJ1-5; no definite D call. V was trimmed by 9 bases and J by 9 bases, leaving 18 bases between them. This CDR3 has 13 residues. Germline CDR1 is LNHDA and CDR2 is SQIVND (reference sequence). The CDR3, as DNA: TGTGCCAGCGCTAGGACCCGAGAGATGCCCCAGCATTTT. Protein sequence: CASARTREMPQHF.

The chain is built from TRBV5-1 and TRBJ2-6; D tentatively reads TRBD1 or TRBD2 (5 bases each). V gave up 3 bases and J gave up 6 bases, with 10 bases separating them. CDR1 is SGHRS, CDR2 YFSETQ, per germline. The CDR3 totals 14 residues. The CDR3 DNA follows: TGCGCCAGCAGCTACCGGGACCCGGCCAACGTCCTGACTTTC. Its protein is CASSYRDPANVLTF.

The CDR3 loop reads CASSPRGGGREKLFF. The CDR3 DNA reads TGTGCCAGCAGCCCTAGGGGTGGGGGTCGTGAAAAACTGTTTTTT. The rearrangement uses TRBV7-8 and TRBJ1-4; D may be TRBD1 (5 bases). Germline CDR1 reads SGHVS; CDR2 reads FQNEAQ. Trimming took 5 bases from V and 7 from J, leaving 17 bases between them. This CDR3 is built from 15 residues.

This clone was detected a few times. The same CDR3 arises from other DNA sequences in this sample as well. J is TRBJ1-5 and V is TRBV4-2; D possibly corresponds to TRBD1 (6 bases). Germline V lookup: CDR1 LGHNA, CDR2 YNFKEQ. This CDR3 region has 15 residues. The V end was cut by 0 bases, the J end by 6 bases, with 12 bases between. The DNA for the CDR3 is TGTGCCAGCAGCCAAGAAGGCCAGGGGAGTCAGCCCCAGCATTTT. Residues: CASSQEGQGSQPQHF.